This TCR beta chain came from a study of T cells in Graves' hyperthyroidism and ophthalmopathy (dated by TCRdb to between 2018 and 2021). About the investigation overall: Peripheral blood was sampled at the time of initial diagnosis, prior to any treatment. After blood sampling, hyperthyroidism patients were treated with methimazole at a starting dose of 30 mg daily, and ophthalmopathy patients were treated with high-dose intravenous methylprednisolone. To identify TCR V-J signatures that set the groups apart, the researchers used a discovery cohort of 95 to 100 patients, made up of approximately 43 with Graves' ophthalmopathy and about 59 with stable Graves' hyperthyroidism. TCR Vbeta CDR3 sequencing of some 140 peripheral blood samples (around 45 ophthalmopathy, approximately 80 hyperthyroidism and around 17 progressor patients) is reported in the paper. In addition, the study compared T-cell repertoires in thyroid tissue and in blood from about 6 Graves' hyperthyroidism patients. The approximately 95 discovery patients were divided at random into training and test sets in a 7:3 ratio. Prospective prediction of ophthalmopathy was tested in an independent validation cohort of approximately 19 hyperthyroidism patients and 17 patients who later progressed to ophthalmopathy. The study at large found these results: Sample size was not statistically predetermined, and investigators were not blinded to group allocation. Ophthalmopathy was separated from stable hyperthyroidism by a 13 V-J signature model, with around 88% sensitivity and about 84% specificity obtained in cross-validation and 80%/75% obtained in testing. In validation, progression to ophthalmopathy was predicted by the model with 65% to 71% sensitivity and roughly 76% specificity, a median of 6.5 months before onset. Most expanded thyroid clonotypes (frequency above 0.001) were also found in blood, which suggests that blood repertoires may mirror thyroid immune responses.

Hyperthyroidism patients were aged 18 to 65 years and newly diagnosed, with disease duration of less than 2 months. Patients with uncontrolled infections, other autoimmune diseases, pregnancy or lactation were excluded. Diagnoses were based on clinical symptoms, serum thyroxine and TRAb, thyroid ultrasound and orbital computed tomography. For progressor patients, blood was drawn at the first diagnosis of hyperthyroidism, before any ophthalmopathy symptoms had appeared. Ficoll-Paque density gradient centrifugation was used to isolate PBMCs from approximately 10 ml of fresh peripheral blood. Progressor patients were initially diagnosed with Graves' hyperthyroidism and developed ophthalmopathy during follow-up. Total RNA was extracted using Trizol reagent, and RNA quality was assessed on an Agilent 2100 Bioanalyzer. TCR beta CDR3 regions were amplified from RNA transcripts. For the first round of RT-PCR on the TCR CDR3, the HTBI primer set was used together with the Qiagen OneStep RT-PCR kit. Libraries were constructed in a second round of multiplex PCR, after which size selection and purification were carried out. The libraries were sequenced on an Illumina HiSeq2000 using paired-end 100 bp reads. The study's processing was this. SOAPnuke was used to process the raw data, with reads discarded if the reads contained adapters or uncalled bases, had a mean Phred below 15, or lacked an exact constant-primer or identifier match. High-quality paired reads were merged using COPE v1.2.5, and each unique nucleotide sequence was defined as a clonotype. Clonotypes were aligned to IMGT TRBV, TRBD and TRBJ reference segments using MiTCR v1.1. Analysis was restricted to V-J combinations with a frequency above 0.0001, which covered 99.2% of repertoires. The TCS score was defined as F50 (clonal expansion) divided by E x V (chaos), with BLOSUM62-based TCRdist calculated between CDR3 peptides within each V-J. Welch's t-statistics and random forest reduced several hundred V-J features to about 13, which were used in a naive Bayes classifier (R e1071). Through fastp at Q25 and MiXCR, TCRdb rebuilt clones from the public reads, retaining in-frame beta chains. Merged by CDR3 protein, the rows form single entries marked with the most common genes and DNA. The V and J calls follow TCRdb's processing rather than the paper's. For this sample there are 250,000 to 300,000 distinct CDR3 sequences; approximately 14% appear just once. The ten largest make up over 25% of the sample.

Based on the germline V gene, the CDR1 and CDR2 sequences are MGHRA and YSYEKL. Trimming removed 11 bases from V and 5 bases from J, leaving 16 bases between the germline ends. Including cysteine and phenylalanine, the CDR3 has 13 amino acids. The sequence is cut down to CDR3 DNA, 39 bases in frame from base 1. This clonotype was recorded a few times. The antigen this receptor binds is unknown. No quality values exist for individual bases; no much larger clone is one base distant. This sequence was found in a woman aged 50 to 60 with Graves' hyperthyroidism that later progressed to Graves' ophthalmopathy. Sequenced sample: blood. The chain employs TRBV4-1 and TRBJ2-1; the D call is possibly TRBD1 or TRBD2, each sharing 6 bases. The base sequence is TGCGCCGTCGGCAGGGGCGGGGACAATGAGCAGTTCTTC. The resulting protein is CAVGRGGDNEQFF.